This TCR beta chain appears in the sequencing data of a study of blood T cells in healthy people across ages. Study in general: About one barcoded beta molecule was captured per two T cells (by template switching).

Broader study findings: Both higher diversity and more naive CD4+ cells marked long-lived donors when set against aged donors.

Germline V lookup: CDR1 MNHNS, CDR2 SASEGT. The CDR3 is 15 residues long. Trimming removed 2 bases at V and 2 bases at J, with 10 bases between. This clonotype appeared many times. Its antigen is unidentified. Through a sample-barcoded 5' primer and a J-beta primer mix, a second PCR was run for roughly 6 to 11 cycles. TCRdb reprocessed the 5' RACE reads with MiXCR, giving one entry per CDR3 protein. Found here are around 870,000 distinct CDR3 sequences, around 28% of them singletons; the top ten hold 15% to 20%. Sample: blood. This TCR was sampled from a woman aged 80 or over in good health. V gene TRBV6-1 combines with J gene TRBJ2-1; D not certain. CDR3 DNA: TGTGCCAGCAGTGAATGGAACGGCCCCTACAATGAGCAGTTCTTC. Its translation is CASSEWNGPYNEQFF.